One sample yielded the 27 T cell receptor beta chains listed below, sequenced in a study of blood T cells in healthy people across ages. Alongside a J-beta primer mix, a sample-barcoded 5' primer served in a second PCR lasting about 7 to 12 cycles. TCRdb itself ran the 5' RACE reads through MiXCR, one entry per CDR3 protein. This table holds hundreds of thousands of distinct CDR3 sequences, around 25% found once. These data are also associated with another study on T cells of mothers and their children.

Sequencing input: blood. The receptors here all came from a boy aged 5-17 years in good health.

This clonotype was recorded a few times. The chain couples TRBV3-1 to TRBJ2-5, with D maybe TRBD2 (5 bases). V lost 1 base and J lost 3, with 18 bases in between. This CDR3 has 17 residues. Germline V gives CDR1 LGHDT, CDR2 YNNKEL (reference sequence). DNA for the CDR3: TGTGCCAGCAGCCAAGTATCGGGAAGGGTGGGGAAAGAGACCCAGTACTTC. Protein: CASSQVSGRVGKETQYF.

The chain recombines TRBV4-2 with TRBJ2-3; 11 positions match TRBD2. This CDR3 comprises 16 residues. V lost 2 bases, J lost 6 bases, and 7 bases stayed unmatched. Germline CDR1 reads LGHNA; CDR2 reads YNFKEQ. The CDR3: CASSQSTSGALDTQYF. In nucleotides, the CDR3 is TGTGCCAGCAGCCAATCGACTAGCGGGGCACTGGATACGCAGTATTTT.

The chain employs TRBV7-7 and TRBJ2-6; a weak D match, TRBD1 (5 bases). The germline CDR1 and CDR2 sequences are SSHAT and FNYEAQ (reference sequence). There are 16 residues in the CDR3. V was pared by 5 bases and J by 4 bases, with 15 bases between. The CDR3 DNA reads TGTGCCAGCAGCCCCGGAGCAGGGCCCGGGGCCAACGTCCTGACTTTC. As protein: CASSPGAGPGANVLTF.

The chain has TRBV7-9 and TRBJ2-2; D remains ambiguous. V shed 7 bases and J shed 1 base, with 16 bases lying between them. This CDR3 is built from 16 residues. From germline, CDR1 is SEHNR and CDR2 FQNEAQ (reference sequence). The CDR3: CASTSSGLLNTGELFF. The CDR3 DNA reads TGTGCCAGCACCTCGTCTGGGCTGTTGAACACCGGGGAGCTGTTTTTT.

In this sample, this clonotype turned up a few times. This chain joins TRBV18 and TRBJ2-1; 8 positions match TRBD1. There are 16 residues in the CDR3. Per the germline V gene, CDR1 is KGHSH and CDR2 is LQKENI. The J segment lost 5 bases and the V segment lost 8 bases, leaving 14 bases of the junction unmatched. CDR3 in amino acids: CASASQGGIQNNEQFF. The CDR3 coding sequence is TGTGCCAGCGCGTCACAGGGGGGAATACAAAACAATGAGCAGTTCTTC.

The chain combines TRBV2 with TRBJ2-3; tentative D call: TRBD2 (7 bases). Per the germline V gene, CDR1 is SNHLY and CDR2 is FYNNEI. This CDR3 has 15 amino acids. V lost 3 bases, J lost 5 bases, and 15 bases lay in between. CDR3 residues: CASSDGGPTGDTQYF. The CDR3 DNA reads as TGTGCCAGCAGTGACGGGGGGCCCACCGGAGATACGCAGTATTTT.

The chain is built from TRBV5-1 and TRBJ1-2; TRBD1 is a possible D gene (5 bases). Between the trimmed V and J ends, which lost 4 bases and 4 bases, there was a span of 11 bases. CDR1 and CDR2 (germline): SGHRS, YFSETQ. There are 13 residues in the CDR3. The CDR3 reads CASSEGSSYGYTF. The CDR3 region has the DNA TGCGCCAGCAGCGAGGGGAGCTCCTATGGCTACACCTTC.

This clonotype occurred a few times. The chain uses TRBV28 and TRBJ1-2; D may be TRBD1 (5 bases). Between the trimmed V and J ends, which lost 2 bases and 4 bases, there was a span of 11 bases. Germline V gene data show CDR1 as MDHEN and CDR2 as SYDVKM. This CDR3 is 14 amino acids long. CDR3 DNA: TGTGCCAGCAGTTTACCCTCAACAGGCTATGGCTACACCTTC. Amino acids: CASSLPSTGYGYTF.

J is TRBJ2-1 and V is TRBV7-9, with 7 bases lining up with TRBD2. CDR3 length equals 16 residues. After removal of 4 bases from V and 5 bases from J, the junction contained 11 bases not matched to a gene. Germline V CDR1 and CDR2: SEHNR, FQNEAQ (reference sequence). For the CDR3, the DNA is TGTGCCAGCAGCTCTCTGGCGGGGGAGGCCCACAATGAGCAGTTCTTC. This encodes CASSSLAGEAHNEQFF.

This chain links TRBV12-3 or TRBV12-4 with TRBJ1-4; 7 bases are shared with TRBD1. V shed 7 bases, J shed 5 bases, and the junction held 10 bases outside the gene matches. The CDR3 has 15 residues. CDR3 region: CASTPGGGENEKLFF. The CDR3 DNA is TGTGCCAGCACCCCAGGGGGGGGAGAGAATGAAAAACTGTTTTTT.

This clonotype was detected only a few times. The rearrangement uses TRBV28 and TRBJ2-7; D ambiguous. Germline V gene data show CDR1 as MDHEN and CDR2 as SYDVKM. V lost 6 bases and J 5 bases, leaving 20 bases between the germline ends. CDR3 size: 15 residues. The CDR3 DNA reads as TGTGCCAGCAGCCTCCCCGGGCAGGTCTACGACGAGCAGTACTTC. Protein sequence: CASSLPGQVYDEQYF.

The genes are TRBV14 and TRBJ1-1; 7 bases are a match to TRBD1. The V and J ends lost 4 bases and 6 bases, in that order; junction bases with no gene match: 8. The CDR3 has 14 residues. Germline assignment: CDR1 SGHDN and CDR2 FVKESK. CDR3 sequence reads: CASSPLGGAAEAFF. CDR3 sequence (DNA): TGTGCCAGCAGCCCCTTAGGGGGCGCGGCTGAAGCTTTCTTT.

This clonotype was detected only a few times. The CDR3 DNA is TGCGCCAGCGCTCCCCCCGGGGAGACCCAGTACTTC. Translating gives CASAPPGETQYF. The chain links TRBV5-1 to TRBJ2-5; D gene uncertain. The CDR3 totals 12 residues. The V end was cut by 7 bases, the J end by 5 bases, with 12 bases between. Germline CDR1 SGHRS, CDR2 YFSETQ. The full variable domain, completed using reference TRBV5-1 and TRBJ2-5, is KAGVTQTPRYLIKTRGQQVTLSCSPISGHRSVSWYQQTPGQGLQFLFEYFSETQRNKGNFPGRFSGRQFSNSRSEMNVSTLELGDSALYLCASAPPGETQYFGPGTRLLVL.

The rearrangement links TRBV4-3 to TRBJ2-3; D unclear. Trimming removed 0 bases at V and 5 bases at J, with 9 bases between. Germline assignment: CDR1 LGHNA and CDR2 YSLEER. The CDR3 sequence is 14 residues long. CDR3: CASSQDSREDTQYF. CDR3 in DNA: TGCGCCAGCAGCCAAGATAGTAGGGAAGATACGCAGTATTTT.

This clonotype appeared a few times. The V gene is TRBV27, the J gene TRBJ2-6; no reliable D call. The germline V gene has CDR1 MNHEY and CDR2 SMNVEV (reference sequence). The V and J ends lost 3 bases and 4 bases respectively, with 10 bases between them. The CDR3 has 15 residues. CDR3 nucleotide sequence: TGTGCCAGCAGTTTCAGTCCCTCGGGGGCCAACGTCCTGACTTTC. Protein sequence: CASSFSPSGANVLTF.

This clonotype was found a few times. The chain combines TRBV7-2 with TRBJ2-2; 9 nucleotides line up with TRBD2. CDR3 length: 19 amino acids. Germline CDR1 SGHTA, CDR2 FQGNSA. V shed 4 bases, J shed 7 bases, and the junction held 19 bases outside the gene matches. CDR3 nucleotides: TGTGCCAGCAGCTCCTTTTGGGGTAGCGGGGGCCAGCGGGACGGGGAGCTGTTTTTT. Protein sequence: CASSSFWGSGGQRDGELFF.

The V gene is TRBV2, the J gene TRBJ2-1; D might be TRBD1 or TRBD2, each matching 6 bases. The V end lost 4 bases, the J end lost 4 bases, and 17 bases lay between the germline ends. The length of the CDR3 is 16 residues. Germline V CDR1 and CDR2: SNHLY, FYNNEI. CDR3 DNA sequence: TGTGCCAGCAGTGTTTGGGGGCCGGGGGAATACAATGAGCAGTTCTTC. It is translated as CASSVWGPGEYNEQFF.

This clonotype showed up just a few times. The V and J genes are TRBV29-1 and TRBJ1-2; the D is unclear. V gave up 6 bases and J gave up 9 bases, with 17 bases separating them. Germline-derived CDR1 and CDR2 are SQVTM and ANQGSEA. This CDR3 comprises 12 residues. CDR3 coding DNA: TGCAGCGTCCCGGACCCGGAGGGTAGCTACACCTTC. It yields the protein CSVPDPEGSYTF.

For the CDR3, the DNA is TGTGCCAGCAGCGTAGAAGGCGGAGGGACAGATACGCAGTATTTT. Residues: CASSVEGGGTDTQYF. This chain links TRBV9 with TRBJ2-3, with D possibly being TRBD2 (6 bases). The germline V and J ends were trimmed by 0 bases and 3 bases, with 11 bases remaining between them. Germline CDR1 is SGDLS and CDR2 is YYNGEE. The CDR3 has 15 residues.

Many counts were recorded for this clonotype. V is TRBV6-4 and J is TRBJ2-2, with no clear D. CDR1 and CDR2 (germline): MRHNA, SNTAGT. Trimming cost V 5 bases and J 4 bases, with 8 bases left between them. The CDR3 spans 13 residues. The CDR3 sequence: CASSFIPTGELFF. CDR3 bases: TGTGCCAGCAGTTTCATTCCCACCGGGGAGCTGTTTTTT.

The J gene is TRBJ2-3, the V gene TRBV12-3 or TRBV12-4; 8 bases agree with TRBD2. The J segment lost 0 bases and the V segment lost 0 bases, leaving 5 bases of the junction unmatched. The CDR3 is made up of 17 amino acids. CDR3 sequence reads: CASSLASGTSSTDTQYF. Written as DNA, the CDR3 is TGTGCCAGCAGTTTAGCTAGCGGGACCTCTAGCACAGATACGCAGTATTTT.

V is TRBV20-1 and J is TRBJ2-5; 7 nucleotides line up with TRBD2. The CDR3 is 15 amino acids. Trimming cost V 2 bases and J 5 bases; bases outside gene matches: 11. Looked up from germline, CDR1 is DFQATT and CDR2 is SNEGSKA (reference sequence). The CDR3 DNA reads as TGCAGTGCTAGACGTGGGGGAAATAGCGGGGAGACCCAGTACTTC. It codes for CSARRGGNSGETQYF.

The chain employs TRBV4-2 and TRBJ2-7; D is unclear. This CDR3 region has 17 residues. The germline CDR1 and CDR2 sequences are LGHNA and YNFKEQ. Trimming pared 1 base from V and 5 bases from J, leaving 21 bases between. The chain's CDR3 is CASSQAHGATPPHEQYF. CDR3 DNA sequence: TGTGCCAGCAGCCAAGCCCATGGAGCCACGCCGCCCCACGAGCAGTACTTC.

This rearrangement joins TRBV5-5 to TRBJ1-4; the match to TRBD1 covers 7 bases. V lost 3 bases to trimming and J lost 4 bases; unmatched junction nucleotides: 3. Germline loops: CDR1 SGHKS, CDR2 YYEKEE (reference sequence). This CDR3 is 14 amino acids long. The CDR3 nucleotides read TGTGCCAGCAGCTCCCGACAGGGTAATGAAAAACTGTTTTTT. Encoded protein: CASSSRQGNEKLFF.

The V gene is TRBV20-1, the J gene TRBJ2-7; D possibly corresponds to TRBD1 (5 bases). The CDR3 has 15 residues. Germline assignment: CDR1 DFQATT and CDR2 SNEGSKA (reference sequence). The V gene lost 0 bases and the J gene lost 0 bases, with 12 bases spanning the gap. CDR3 nucleotide sequence: TGCAGTGCTAGAGATCAGCCAGGGTTCTCCTACGAGCAGTACTTC. Translating gives CSARDQPGFSYEQYF.

This clonotype was seen only a few times. The chain has TRBV20-1 and TRBJ1-2; weak D call: TRBD1 (6 bases). The CDR3 has 13 amino acids. V lost 6 bases and J 1 base, leaving 12 bases between the germline ends. Per germline, CDR1 DFQATT and CDR2 SNEGSKA (reference sequence). CDR3: CSADDRINYGYTF. CDR3 nucleotides: TGCAGTGCCGATGACAGGATTAACTATGGCTACACCTTC.

The chain links TRBV24-1 to TRBJ1-5, with D possibly being TRBD1 (6 bases). Germline V gene lookup returns CDR1 KGHDR and CDR2 SFDVKD. The length of the CDR3 is 17 residues. Deletions cut 1 base from V and 7 bases from J, with 19 bases between. Here the CDR3 reads CATSDFRNGGADQPQHF. In nucleotides, the CDR3 is TGTGCCACCAGTGATTTCCGGAACGGGGGGGCGGACCAGCCCCAGCATTTT.